This TCR beta chain was profiled in a study of CD8 T cells in ankylosing spondylitis. General observations from the study: A motif of roughly eight highly homologous TCR beta variants was seen as apparently characteristic of ankylosing spondylitis blood. Previous work reported some of these motif variants in the synovial fluid and blood of reactive arthritis. Disease-linked clones were found to be CD8+ and relatively rare in peripheral blood.

Concerning this clonotype: Its antigen is not identified.

The authors made TCR beta libraries by quantitative 5'-RACE with molecular barcodes. TCRdb re-analysed the 5' RACE reads in MiXCR, keeping a single row per CDR3 protein. The sample holds fewer than 180,000 distinct CDR3 sequences, under 45% seen once. The CDR3 covers 15 residues. The ends were cut back, 5 bases at V and 1 base at J, with 14 bases in the middle. Germline V lookup: CDR1 SGHVS, CDR2 FQNEAQ. Sequencing was done on a sample of synovial fluid, either unsorted or a sorted T cell fraction (not recorded which). This TCR derives from a male donor with ankylosing spondylitis. This chain uses TRBV7-8 with TRBJ2-5; perhaps D is TRBD1 or TRBD2 (5 bases each). Here the CDR3 reads CASSPPTGAQETQYF. CDR3 DNA: TGTGCCAGCAGCCCTCCAACCGGGGCCCAAGAGACCCAGTACTTC.